This T cell receptor (beta chain) was recovered during a study of blood T cell repertoires in COVID-19. The overall study: Samples of COVID-19 (acute and convalescent) were obtained from the United States, Italy and Spain. T cells, B-cell-depleted T cells, or PBMCs supplied cDNA or gDNA.

Patients from Seattle were sampled longitudinally, starting during active infection. V was trimmed by 10 bases and J by 9 bases, leaving 16 bases between them. This CDR3 is 12 amino acids long. Germline CDR1 is LNHDA and CDR2 is SQIVND (reference sequence). Sequencing used immunoSEQ multiplex PCR; TCRdb keeps in-frame clones, though not all of them. The sample has nearly 350,000 clones, 80% to 90% seen once. The J gene is TRBJ2-1, the V gene TRBV19; maybe TRBD1 (6 bases). Sequencing used peripheral blood. The TCR comes from a woman aged 45-65 years with COVID-19, enrolled during active disease. The CDR3: CATEGGDGEQFF. The CDR3 nucleotides read TGTGCCACCGAAGGGGGAGATGGTGAGCAGTTCTTC.